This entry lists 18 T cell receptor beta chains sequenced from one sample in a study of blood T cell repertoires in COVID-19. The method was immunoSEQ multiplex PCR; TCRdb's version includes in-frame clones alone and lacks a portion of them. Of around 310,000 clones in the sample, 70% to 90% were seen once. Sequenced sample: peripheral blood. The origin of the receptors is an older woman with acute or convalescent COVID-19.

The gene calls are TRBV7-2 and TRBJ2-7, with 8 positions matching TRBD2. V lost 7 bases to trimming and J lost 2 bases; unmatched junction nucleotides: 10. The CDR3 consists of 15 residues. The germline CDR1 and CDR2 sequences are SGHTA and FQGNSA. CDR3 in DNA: TGTGCCAGCAACTCCCGGCTAGCGGGCGCCTACGAGCAGTACTTC. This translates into CASNSRLAGAYEQYF.

CDR3 bases: TGTGCCAGCGGGGCTCAGAAGGGCGGGGGGTCTTACAATGAGCAGTTCTTC. It translates to CASGAQKGGGSYNEQFF. The chain recombines TRBV11-2 with TRBJ2-1; 8 positions agree with TRBD2. J was trimmed by 4 bases and V by 8 bases; bases with no gene match: 16. CDR1 and CDR2 (germline): SGHAT, FQNNGV. This CDR3 region has 17 residues.

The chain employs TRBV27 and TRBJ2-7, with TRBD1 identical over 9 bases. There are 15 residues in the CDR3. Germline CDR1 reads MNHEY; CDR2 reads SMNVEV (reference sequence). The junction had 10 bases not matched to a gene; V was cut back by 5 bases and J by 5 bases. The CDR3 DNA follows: TGTGCCAGCAGTGAGTCGACAGGGGGAATTAACGAGCAGTACTTC. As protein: CASSESTGGINEQYF.

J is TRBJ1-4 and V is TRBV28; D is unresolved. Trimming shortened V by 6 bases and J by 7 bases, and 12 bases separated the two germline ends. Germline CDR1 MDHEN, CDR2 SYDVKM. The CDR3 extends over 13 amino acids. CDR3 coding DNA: TGTGCCAGCAGCGTAGGGAGGGTTGAAAAACTGTTTTTT. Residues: CASSVGRVEKLFF.

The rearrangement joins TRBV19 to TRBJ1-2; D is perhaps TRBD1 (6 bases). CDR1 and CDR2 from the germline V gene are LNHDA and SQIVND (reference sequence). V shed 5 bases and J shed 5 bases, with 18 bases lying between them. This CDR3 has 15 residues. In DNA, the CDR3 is TGTGCCAGTAGTCGTACTTCGACAGGCAATTATGGCTACACCTTC. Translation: CASSRTSTGNYGYTF.

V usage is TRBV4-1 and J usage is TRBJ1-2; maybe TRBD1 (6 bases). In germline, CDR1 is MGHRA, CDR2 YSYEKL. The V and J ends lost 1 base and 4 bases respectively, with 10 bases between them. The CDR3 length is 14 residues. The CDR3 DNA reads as TGCGCCAGCAGCCAAGGATCCAGGGGCTATGGCTACACCTTC. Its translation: CASSQGSRGYGYTF.

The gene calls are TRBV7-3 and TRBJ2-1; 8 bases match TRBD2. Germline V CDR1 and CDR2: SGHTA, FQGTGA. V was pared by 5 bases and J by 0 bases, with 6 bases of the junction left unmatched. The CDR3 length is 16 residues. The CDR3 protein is CASSPRGGSSYNEQFF. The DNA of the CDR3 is TGTGCCAGCAGCCCTCGGGGGGGCAGCTCCTACAATGAGCAGTTCTTC.

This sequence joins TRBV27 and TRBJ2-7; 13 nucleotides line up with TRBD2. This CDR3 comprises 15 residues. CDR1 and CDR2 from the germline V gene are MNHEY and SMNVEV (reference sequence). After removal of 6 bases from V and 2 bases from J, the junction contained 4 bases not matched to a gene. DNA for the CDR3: TGTGCCAGCAGCCTGACTAGCGGGGGGCCCTACGAGCAGTACTTC. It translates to CASSLTSGGPYEQYF.

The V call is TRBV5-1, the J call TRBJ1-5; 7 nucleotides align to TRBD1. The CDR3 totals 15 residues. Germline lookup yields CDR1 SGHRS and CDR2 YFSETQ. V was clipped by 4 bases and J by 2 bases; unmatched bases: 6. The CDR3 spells CASSPEGGGNQPQHF. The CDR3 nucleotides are TGCGCCAGCAGCCCCGAAGGGGGCGGCAATCAGCCCCAGCATTTT.

The CDR3 DNA sequence: TGTGCCAGCAGTGTCAGGGGTCCCGAGGATTCACCCCTCCACTTT. Encoded protein: CASSVRGPEDSPLHF. The chain joins TRBV2 to TRBJ1-6; maybe TRBD1 (6 bases). This CDR3 has 15 residues. Trimming stripped 4 bases from V and 8 bases from J, with 15 bases between. The V gene's germline CDR1 is SNHLY and CDR2 FYNNEI. Supplemented by reference TRBV2 and TRBJ1-6, the full variable domain reads EPEVTQTPSHQVTQMGQEVILRCVPISNHLYFYWYRQILGQKVEFLVSFYNNEISEKSEIFDDQFSVERPDGSNFTLKIRSTKLEDSAMYFCASSVRGPEDSPLHFGNGTRLTVT.

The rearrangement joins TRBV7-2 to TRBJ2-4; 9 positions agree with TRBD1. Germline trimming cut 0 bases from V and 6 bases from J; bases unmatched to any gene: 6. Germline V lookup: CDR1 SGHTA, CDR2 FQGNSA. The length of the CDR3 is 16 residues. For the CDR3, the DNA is TGTGCCAGCAGCTTAGCGGGACAGGGTCTGGGAAACATTCAGTACTTC. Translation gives CASSLAGQGLGNIQYF.

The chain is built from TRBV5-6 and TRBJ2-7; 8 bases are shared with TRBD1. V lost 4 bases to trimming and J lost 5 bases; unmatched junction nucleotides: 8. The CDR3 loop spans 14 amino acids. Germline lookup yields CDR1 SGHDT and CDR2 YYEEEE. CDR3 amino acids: CASSLRTGRHEQYF. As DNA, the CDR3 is TGTGCCAGCAGCCTCCGGACAGGGCGGCACGAGCAGTACTTC.

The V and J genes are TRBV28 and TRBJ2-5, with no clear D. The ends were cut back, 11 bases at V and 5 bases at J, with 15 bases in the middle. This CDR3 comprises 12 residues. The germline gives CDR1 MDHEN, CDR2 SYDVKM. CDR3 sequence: CAASSGVETQYF. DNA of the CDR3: TGTGCCGCCTCGTCAGGCGTGGAGACCCAGTACTTC.

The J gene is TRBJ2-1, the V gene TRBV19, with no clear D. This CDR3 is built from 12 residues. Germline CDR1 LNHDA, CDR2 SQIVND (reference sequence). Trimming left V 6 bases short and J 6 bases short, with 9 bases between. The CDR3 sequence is CASRRFGNEQFF. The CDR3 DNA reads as TGTGCCAGTAGGAGATTTGGCAATGAGCAGTTCTTC.

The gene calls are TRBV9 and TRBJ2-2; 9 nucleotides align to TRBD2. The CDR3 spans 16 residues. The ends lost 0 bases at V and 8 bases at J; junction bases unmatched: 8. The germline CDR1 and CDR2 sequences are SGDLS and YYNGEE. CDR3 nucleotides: TGTGCCAGCAGCGTAGAAGTAGCGGGGGCTTTGGGGGAGCTGTTTTTT. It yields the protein CASSVEVAGALGELFF.

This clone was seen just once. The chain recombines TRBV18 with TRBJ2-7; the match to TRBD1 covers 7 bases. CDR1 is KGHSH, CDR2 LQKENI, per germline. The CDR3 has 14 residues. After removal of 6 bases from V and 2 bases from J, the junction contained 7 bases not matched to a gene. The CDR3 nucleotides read TGTGCCAGCTCTCAATCGGGACAGACCTACGAGCAGTACTTC. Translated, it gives CASSQSGQTYEQYF. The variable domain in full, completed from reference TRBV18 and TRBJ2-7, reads NAGVMQNPRHLVRRRGQEARLRCSPMKGHSHVYWYRQLPEEGLKFMVYLQKENIIDESGMPKERFSAEFPKEGPSILRIQQVVRGDSAAYFCASSQSGQTYEQYFGPGTRLTVT.

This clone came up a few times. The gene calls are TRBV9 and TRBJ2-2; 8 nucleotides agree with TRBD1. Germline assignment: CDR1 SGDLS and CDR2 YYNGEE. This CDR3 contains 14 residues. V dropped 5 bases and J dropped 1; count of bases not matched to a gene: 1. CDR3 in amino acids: CASRDRGNTGELFF. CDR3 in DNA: TGTGCCAGCAGAGACAGGGGGAACACCGGGGAGCTGTTTTTT.

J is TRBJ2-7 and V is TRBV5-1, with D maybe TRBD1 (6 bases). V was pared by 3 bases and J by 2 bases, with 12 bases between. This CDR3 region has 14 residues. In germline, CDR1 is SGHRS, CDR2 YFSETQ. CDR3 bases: TGCGCCAGCAGCTGGACCTGGGGGCCCTACGAGCAGTACTTC. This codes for CASSWTWGPYEQYF.